The T cell receptor (beta chain) under discussion was sequenced for a study of blood T cell repertoires in COVID-19. At the level of the study: T cells, B-cell-depleted T cells, or PBMCs supplied cDNA or gDNA.

CDR1 GTSNPN and CDR2 SVGIG come from the germline V gene (reference sequence). Trimming took off 1 base at V and 7 bases at J, with 22 bases between the two ends. The CDR3 loop spans 17 amino acids. This clone came up many times. Methods used by the authors: By means of reference gene primer amplification, nucleated cell counts were estimated. TCRdb's copy holds only in-frame clones and misses some; the assay was immunoSEQ multiplex PCR. The V and J calls and clone size come from that table; D and trimming were worked out from the DNA. This table holds about 180,000 clones, around 85% found once. This TCR came from a man between 50 and 59 years old with active or convalescent COVID-19. V gene TRBV30 combines with J gene TRBJ2-2, with D tentatively TRBD2 (6 bases). The sequenced sample consisted of peripheral blood. The CDR3 region has the DNA TGTGCCTGGAGTGACCTCGCTTATGGAGGGGAGTACGGGGAGCTGTTTTTT. Its translation: CAWSDLAYGGEYGELFF.